A selection of T cell receptor beta chains follows, all from one sample in a study of T-cell reconstitution after alpha-beta-depleted transplantation in children. Via MiXCR, TCRdb re-called the PCR reads, giving one row per CDR3 protein. The sample shows about 240,000 distinct CDR3 sequences, more than 10% of them seen only once. This material consisted of PBMCs from the stem cell graft donor, taken from the stem cell graft. The receptors here all came from a human donor who donated a stem cell graft to a child with acute lymphoblastic leukemia. Each CDR3 is given with its conserved first and last residue. D genes are given only for firm matches. Clone sizes are given selectively: once, few, many, or a class where the clone is expanded.

D: TRBD2; V: TRBV5-1; J: TRBJ2-3; size: -; DNA: TGCGCCAGCAGCTCTGGACTAGCGAACACAGATACGCAGTATTTT; CDR3: CASSSGLANTDTQYF
D: TRBD2; V: TRBV20-1; J: TRBJ2-7; size: few; DNA: TGCAGTGCCAGCGGCGGCGGGAGGACCAACTACGAGCAGTACTTC; CDR3: CSASGGGRTNYEQYF
D: TRBD1; V: TRBV6-5; J: TRBJ1-5; size: many; DNA: TGTGCCAGCAGCTGGGACAGTAGCAATCAGCCCCAGCATTTT; CDR3: CASSWDSSNQPQHF
D: TRBD2; V: TRBV7-9; J: TRBJ2-7; size: many; DNA: TGTGCCAGCAGCTCGGGACTAGCGGACTACGAGCAGTACTTC; CDR3: CASSSGLADYEQYF
D: TRBD2; V: TRBV28; J: TRBJ2-1; size: few; DNA: TGTGCCAGCAGTTCGTCGCCTAGCGGGAGTCGTCACAATGAGCAGTTCTTC; CDR3: CASSSSPSGSRHNEQFF
D: -; V: TRBV5-6; J: TRBJ1-6; size: many; DNA: TGTGCCAGCAGCCTGAACCAGGAAACACCCCTCCACTTT; CDR3: CASSLNQETPLHF
D: TRBD1; V: TRBV29-1; J: TRBJ2-5; size: many; DNA: TGCAGCGTTTCGAGGGGACAGGCTCGGGAGACCCAGTACTTC; CDR3: CSVSRGQARETQYF
D: -; V: TRBV7-2; J: TRBJ1-1; size: few; DNA: TGTGCCAGCAGCTTAGCCGGGACACTTGAAGCTTTCTTT; CDR3: CASSLAGTLEAFF
D: TRBD1; V: TRBV29-1; J: TRBJ2-7; size: many; DNA: TGCAGCGTTGCAGGGGGCAGCTACGAGCAGTACTTC; CDR3: CSVAGGSYEQYF
D: TRBD2; V: TRBV4-3; J: TRBJ2-7; size: many; DNA: TGCGCCAGCAGCCAAGCTCTCCTAGCGGGGGGCCCCTACGAGCAGTACTTC; CDR3: CASSQALLAGGPYEQYF
D: -; V: TRBV11-2; J: TRBJ2-6; size: many; DNA: TGTGCCAGCAGCCAACCGGCAAGCATAACTGGGGCCAACGTCCTGACTTTC; CDR3: CASSQPASITGANVLTF
D: TRBD2; V: TRBV4-2; J: TRBJ2-1; size: many; DNA: TGTGCCAGCAGCCAAAAGGTGGGGGGAAGCGGGGGGTACAATGAGCAGTTCTTC; CDR3: CASSQKVGGSGGYNEQFF
D: -; V: TRBV20-1; J: TRBJ1-1; size: many; DNA: TGCGGTCCATTAATGAACACTGAAGCTTTCTTT; CDR3: CGPLMNTEAFF
D: -; V: TRBV11-2; J: TRBJ2-1; size: many; DNA: TGTGCCAGCATGCGGACCCTTAGCTCCTACAATGAGCAGTTCTTC; CDR3: CASMRTLSSYNEQFF
D: -; V: TRBV6-5; J: TRBJ1-5; size: many; DNA: TGTGCCAGCAGTCCCAATTTAAATCAGCCCCAGCATTTT; CDR3: CASSPNLNQPQHF
D: TRBD1; V: TRBV6-1; J: TRBJ2-3; size: -; DNA: TGTGCCAGCAGAACGGGACAGCGTTTCACAGATACGCAGTATTTT; CDR3: CASRTGQRFTDTQYF
D: TRBD1; V: TRBV7-8; J: TRBJ2-2; size: many; DNA: TGTGCCAGCAGCCCATGGCGTTCAGGGGGCAAGGCCGGGGAGCTGTTTTTT; CDR3: CASSPWRSGGKAGELFF
D: TRBD2; V: TRBV7-9; J: TRBJ2-7; size: few; DNA: TGTGCCAGCAGCTTTACTAGCGGGGCTAGCTCCTACGAGCAGTACTTC; CDR3: CASSFTSGASSYEQYF
D: TRBD2; V: TRBV5-1; J: TRBJ2-7; size: many; DNA: TGCGCCAGCATGGGGTCGGGACTAGGCGAGCAGTACTTC; CDR3: CASMGSGLGEQYF
D: TRBD1; V: TRBV18; J: TRBJ2-6; size: few; DNA: TGTGCCAGCTCACCCGTCGGACAGGGGCGATCTGGGGCCAACGTCCTGACTTTC; CDR3: CASSPVGQGRSGANVLTF
D: TRBD2; V: TRBV20-1; J: TRBJ2-5; size: many; DNA: TGCAGTGCAAACCCGGGACTAGGACAGCCGCGGGAGACCCAGTACTTC; CDR3: CSANPGLGQPRETQYF
D: TRBD1; V: TRBV7-9; J: TRBJ2-7; size: many; DNA: TGTGCCAGCAGCCAGGACAGGCCGGAGCAGTACTTC; CDR3: CASSQDRPEQYF
D: -; V: TRBV7-9; J: TRBJ2-7; size: few; DNA: TGTGCCAGCACCGAAGATGTTACCCGCTACGAGCAGTACTTC; CDR3: CASTEDVTRYEQYF
D: -; V: TRBV27; J: TRBJ1-5; size: many; DNA: TGTGCCAGCAGTAACCGTACGGGAAAGCCCCAGCATTTT; CDR3: CASSNRTGKPQHF
D: TRBD1; V: TRBV7-9; J: TRBJ1-4; size: many; DNA: TGTGCCAGCAGCTTCGGGACAGGGAGAGGCGAAAAACTGTTTTTT; CDR3: CASSFGTGRGEKLFF
D: TRBD2; V: TRBV10-3; J: TRBJ2-3; size: many; DNA: TGTGCCACCCCCCCGGGGAGGGCGTCAGATACGCAGTATTTT; CDR3: CATPPGRASDTQYF
D: -; V: TRBV24-1; J: TRBJ2-2; size: many; DNA: TGTGCCACCAGCCTCCCGACAGGGAACACCGGGGAGCTGTTTTTT; CDR3: CATSLPTGNTGELFF
D: TRBD2; V: TRBV18; J: TRBJ2-1; size: many; DNA: TGTGCCAGCTCACCGGAACGGGAGGGATGGAATGAGCAGTTCTTC; CDR3: CASSPEREGWNEQFF
D: -; V: TRBV9; J: TRBJ2-7; size: many; DNA: TGTGCCAGCAGCGTAGGACGGAACTACGAGCAGTACTTC; CDR3: CASSVGRNYEQYF
D: TRBD2; V: TRBV20-1; J: TRBJ2-1; size: many; DNA: TGCAGTGCTCACCAGGTGGAGCGGGAGTATGTCGATGAGCAGTTCTTC; CDR3: CSAHQVEREYVDEQFF
D: -; V: TRBV7-2; J: TRBJ2-1; size: many; DNA: TGTGCCAGCAGCTTGGTAGCACAGCGGGACAATGAGCAGTTCTTC; CDR3: CASSLVAQRDNEQFF
D: -; V: TRBV10-3; J: TRBJ2-1; size: many; DNA: TGTGCCATCAGTGAGCAGGACAATGAGCAGTTCTTC; CDR3: CAISEQDNEQFF
D: -; V: TRBV11-2; J: TRBJ2-5; size: few; DNA: TGTGCCAGCAGCTTTGACCCCAGGGAGACCCAGTACTTC; CDR3: CASSFDPRETQYF
D: TRBD1; V: TRBV12-3/TRBV12-4; J: TRBJ2-7; size: once; DNA: TGTGCCAGCAGTTTCAGACAGGGGGCGAAAGAGCAGTACTTC; CDR3: CASSFRQGAKEQYF
D: -; V: TRBV30; J: TRBJ2-2; size: -; DNA: TGTGCCTGGAGTGTATTGCTGAACACCGGGGAGCTGTTTTTT; CDR3: CAWSVLLNTGELFF
D: -; V: TRBV20-1; J: TRBJ2-2; size: many; DNA: TGCAGTGCTAGCAATTATCCGGGACGCACTAGCACCGGGGAGCTGTTTTTT; CDR3: CSASNYPGRTSTGELFF
D: -; V: TRBV15; J: TRBJ2-3; size: many; DNA: TGTGCCACCAGCAGAGAAAGGATTCCTAGCACAGATACGCAGTATTTT; CDR3: CATSRERIPSTDTQYF
D: -; V: TRBV20-1; J: TRBJ2-7; size: many; DNA: TGCAGTGCTAGAGAGGGACTGCGCTACGAGCAGTACTTC; CDR3: CSAREGLRYEQYF
D: TRBD2; V: TRBV29-1; J: TRBJ2-5; size: many; DNA: TGCAGCGTTGATGGCGGGAGGGCTGGGGAGACCCAGTACTTC; CDR3: CSVDGGRAGETQYF
D: TRBD2; V: TRBV7-7; J: TRBJ2-2; size: few; DNA: TGTGCTAGCAGCTTGGACAAGCTAGCGGGTATCGCGAACACCGGGGAGCTGTTTTTT; CDR3: CASSLDKLAGIANTGELFF
D: -; V: TRBV20-1; J: TRBJ2-3; size: many; DNA: TGCAGTGTTAGTCGGGGGGCTGCGGTTGATACGCAGTATTTT; CDR3: CSVSRGAAVDTQYF
D: -; V: TRBV7-1; J: TRBJ2-1; size: -; DNA: TGTGCCAGCAGCTCCCCGGGCAGGGGAACCCTTAATGAGCAGTTCTTC; CDR3: CASSSPGRGTLNEQFF
D: -; V: TRBV19; J: TRBJ1-5; size: -; DNA: TGTGCCAGTAGTATAGGGTCCCGGGATAGCAATCAGCCCCAGCATTTT; CDR3: CASSIGSRDSNQPQHF
D: -; V: TRBV5-6; J: TRBJ1-1; size: many; DNA: TGTGCCAGCAGCTTGAGACAGGCTCCCACTGAAGCTTTCTTT; CDR3: CASSLRQAPTEAFF
D: -; V: TRBV12-3/TRBV12-4; J: TRBJ2-1; size: many; DNA: TGTGCCAGCAGTTTAGGGCGACAGAACTCCTACAATGAGCAGTTCTTC; CDR3: CASSLGRQNSYNEQFF
D: -; V: TRBV10-3; J: TRBJ2-3; size: many; DNA: TGTGCCATCAGGGACCCACTATACACAGATACGCAGTATTTT; CDR3: CAIRDPLYTDTQYF
D: -; V: TRBV20-1; J: TRBJ2-1; size: many; DNA: TGCAGTGCTGAGGGTTACAATGAGCAGTTCTTC; CDR3: CSAEGYNEQFF
D: -; V: TRBV20-1; J: TRBJ2-3; size: many; DNA: TGCAGTGCTAGAGTGGGTACGCAGTATTTT; CDR3: CSARVGTQYF
D: TRBD1; V: TRBV5-1; J: TRBJ2-1; size: many; DNA: TGCGCCAGCAGCACAGGGGGCTCGGTTAATGAGCAGTTCTTC; CDR3: CASSTGGSVNEQFF
D: TRBD2; V: TRBV7-6; J: TRBJ2-1; size: -; DNA: TGTGCCAGCAGCAGAGGGACTAGCGGGGGAGCCTACAATGAGCAGTTCTTC; CDR3: CASSRGTSGGAYNEQFF
D: -; V: TRBV9; J: TRBJ2-5; size: many; DNA: TGTGCCAGCAGCGTAGAATATAGGAGGGAAGAGACCCAGTACTTC; CDR3: CASSVEYRREETQYF
D: -; V: TRBV27; J: TRBJ2-2; size: many; DNA: TGTGCCAGCAGCCGGACGCTGAACACCGGGGAGCTGTTTTTT; CDR3: CASSRTLNTGELFF
D: -; V: TRBV5-1; J: TRBJ2-3; size: many; DNA: TGCGCCAGCAGCTCGGGACCCGCGTTTGCTGGGTCTAGCACAGATACGCAGTATTTT; CDR3: CASSSGPAFAGSSTDTQYF
D: TRBD2; V: TRBV3-1; J: TRBJ2-7; size: many; DNA: TGTGCCAGCAGCCAATACGGACTAGGGCCAACCGAGCAGTACTTC; CDR3: CASSQYGLGPTEQYF